This TCR beta chain derives from a study of blood T cell repertoires in COVID-19. The assay was immunoSEQ multiplex PCR, and TCRdb's table has in-frame clones only and misses some. The sample lists 45,000 to 55,000 clones, 86% occurring once. The V gene's germline CDR1 is ENHRY and CDR2 SYGVKD. The length of the CDR3 is 16 residues. The junction had 8 bases not matched to a gene; V was cut back by 3 bases and J by 4 bases. The sequencing sample was made of peripheral blood. The TCR comes from a man between 65 and 79 years old with active COVID-19. The chain couples TRBV10-3 to TRBJ2-2, with 7 bases fitting TRBD1. The CDR3 protein is CAISDQKAGGTGELFF. CDR3 nucleotide sequence: TGTGCCATCAGTGATCAGAAGGCAGGGGGCACCGGGGAGCTGTTTTTT.